The subject of this entry is one T cell receptor (beta chain). Base qualities were left out, and no much larger clone turns up one base away. Explained via the paper, the treatment or condition label denotes: live attenuated yellow fever vaccine strain. PBMCs were isolated from peripheral blood using a standard Ficoll-Paque protocol. Epitope-specific CD8 T cells were sorted using a dextramer loaded with the yellow fever NS4B epitope peptide, with anti-CD3 and anti-CD8 staining. TriZol was used to extract RNA from bulk PBMCs, from CD4 and CD8 fractions, and from dextramer-positive and dextramer-negative fractions. Synthesis of TCR cDNA relied on 5'RACE template switching, a step that introduced a universal primer site along with unique molecular identifiers. cDNA synthesis was primed from both the TCR alpha and TCR beta constant segments. Two PCR steps were used to amplify libraries, with sample barcodes and sequencing adapters being added in the second step. Sequencing of libraries was done on Illumina HiSeq 2500 (2x100 bp) or NovaSeq (2x150 bp). Per the original workflow: MIGEC handled demultiplexing of reads and collapsing into UMI consensus sequences, while MiXCR performed V(D)J alignment. Clonotypes responding to the vaccine were identified with edgeR on replicate PBMC samples, with the criteria of FDR below 0.01 and a log2 fold change above 5 up to day 15. Each bulk clonotype received a CD4 or CD8 identity based on whether the sequenced CD4 or CD8 repertoire contained that clonotype at higher abundance. Clonotypes enriched at least 10-fold in dextramer-positive versus dextramer-negative fractions were classed as NS4B-specific, and CD4-biased clonotypes were left out. TCRdb handled the public reads itself, with Q25 trimming in fastp and clone calling in MiXCR, and kept productive beta chains. Rows merge per CDR3 protein into single entries with the most common DNA and genes. The V and J calls, along with clone size, are taken from TCRdb and not from the paper's own processing. The sample table contains under 55,000 distinct CDR3 sequences; only one count was recorded for about 6.6% of them. The ten most abundant clones make up roughly 26% of the sample.

CDR3 length: 13 amino acids, cysteine to phenylalanine. The only DNA kept is the CDR3, 39 bases in frame from the first base. Trimming takes 5 bases from V and 8 bases from J, and the germline ends sit 12 bases apart. Looking up the germline V gene (reference sequence) yields CDR1 MNHNY and CDR2 SVGAGI. The sample belongs to a study of T cells after yellow fever vaccination (dated by TCRdb to the late 2010s). Notes on the research overall: The SMART-Seq v4 Ultra Low Input RNA kit was used to prepare libraries from fractions with low cell numbers. Blood was collected at multiple timepoints before and after primary and secondary immunization, and bulk PBMC replicates and cell subsets were isolated. Bulk TCR alpha and beta repertoires were sequenced longitudinally to track T-cell clones before and after primary and booster YFV17D yellow fever vaccination. Two healthy male donors, one aged 18 to 30 and one aged 30 to 39 years, were included in the cohort.

The research as a whole found: A small share of clonotypes was detected in both CD4 and CD8 compartments, with the overlap likely arising from convergent recombination. Only a couple of donors were included in the study, so the extent to which the findings can be generalized is limited. Computational filtering was required because FACS-sorted repertoires could contain abundant contaminating clonotypes from the bulk population. Most clones expanded after primary vaccination were re-detected after the booster (around 96% of CD4 and approximately 88% of CD8), suggesting broad memory maintenance. The secondary T-cell response was found to be weaker but faster than the primary response, with a peak reached on day 5 rather than on day 15.

This sequence uses TRBV6-6 and TRBJ2-2, with TRBD2 tentatively as D gene (5 bases match). The sample was CD8+ T cells not binding an NS4B(214-222) dextramer, sorted from PBMCs, taken around 45 days after the first yellow fever vaccination. The cell subset or site tag for this specimen amounts to: NS4B epitope dextramer-negative CD8 T cells. The source is a man aged 18-30 years who received the YFV17D yellow fever vaccine. The DNA reads as follows: TGTGCCAGCAGTCACGGGGAGTGGGGGGAGCTGTTTTTT. Its protein is CASSHGEWGELFF.